These 32 T cell receptor beta chains were sequenced from one sample in a study of blood T cells in healthy people across ages. Primed by a sample-barcoded 5' primer and a J-beta primer mix, a second PCR proceeded for 7 to 11 cycles. One entry per CDR3 protein results from TCRdb running MiXCR on the 5' RACE reads. The sample shows roughly 1 million distinct CDR3 sequences, 20% to 25% of them seen only once. The sample was also reused in another study, on T cells of mothers and their children.

Sequenced material: blood. These receptors were collected from a girl aged 2 to 10 in good health.

This chain uses TRBV4-3 with TRBJ1-6; weak D call: TRBD1 (6 bases). Germline V gives CDR1 LGHNA, CDR2 YSLEER. The CDR3 sequence is 17 residues long. Trimming removed 1 base at V and 7 bases at J, with 17 bases between. The CDR3 reads CASSQAFGGLENSPLHF. The CDR3 DNA reads as TGCGCCAGCAGCCAAGCATTTGGGGGGCTAGAGAATTCACCCCTCCACTTT.

This clonotype was seen only a few times. In DNA form, the CDR3 reads TGTGCCAGCAGCTTACGGTGGAGGGATGGAAACGGGAATGAGCAGTTCTTC. As protein: CASSLRWRDGNGNEQFF. The chain employs TRBV7-2 and TRBJ2-1; D is possibly TRBD2 (6 bases). Germline CDR1 SGHTA, CDR2 FQGNSA. The CDR3 covers 17 residues. The V end was cut by 2 bases, the J end by 7 bases, with 21 bases between.

This clonotype was detected only a few times. The V call is TRBV5-1, the J call TRBJ1-1; 9 bases match TRBD1. The V gene end was trimmed by 1 base and the J gene end by 4 bases; junction bases not matched to a gene: 2. The CDR3 covers 14 residues. The V gene's germline CDR1 is SGHRS and CDR2 YFSETQ. CDR3 sequence reads: CASSLKTGGTEAFF. CDR3 bases: TGCGCCAGCAGCTTGAAGACAGGGGGCACTGAAGCTTTCTTT. Full variable domain (remainder filled in from reference TRBV5-1 and TRBJ1-1): KAGVTQTPRYLIKTRGQQVTLSCSPISGHRSVSWYQQTPGQGLQFLFEYFSETQRNKGNFPGRFSGRQFSNSRSEMNVSTLELGDSALYLCASSLKTGGTEAFFGQGTRLTVV.

CDR3 sequence reads: CASSLRELRLYEQYF. CDR3 nucleotide sequence: TGTGCCAGCAGTCTGAGGGAACTTCGGCTCTACGAGCAGTACTTC. This chain connects TRBV7-2 to TRBJ2-5, with a tentative D call TRBD2 (5 bases). The J call could be wrong; TRBJ2-7 is a better fit for the DNA end. The germline V gene encodes CDR1 SGHTA and CDR2 FQGNSA. The CDR3 spans 15 residues.

Remarks on this clonotype: Sequence at one end of the junction differs from germline and may be a read error. V and J are TRBV12-3 or TRBV12-4 and TRBJ2-3; 14 bases match TRBD2. The CDR3 spans 18 residues. The CDR3 protein is CASSGLAGERANTDTEYF. DNA for the CDR3: TGTGCCAGCTCGGGACTAGCGGGAGAAAGAGCTAACACAGATACGGAGTATTTT.

The V gene is TRBV7-2, the J gene TRBJ2-5; tentatively, D is TRBD1 (5 bases). Germline CDR1 SGHTA, CDR2 FQGNSA. This CDR3 is built from 15 residues. The ends were cut back, 6 bases at V and 1 base at J, with 15 bases in the middle. CDR3 region: CASSLDRESQETQYF. As DNA, the CDR3 is TGTGCCAGCAGTCTCGACAGAGAGAGCCAAGAGACCCAGTACTTC.

The genes are TRBV9 and TRBJ2-3; D may match TRBD1 or TRBD2 (6 bases each). Germline CDR1 reads SGDLS; CDR2 reads YYNGEE. The CDR3 has 15 residues. The V end lost 3 bases, the J end lost 4 bases, and 15 bases lay between the germline ends. The CDR3 sequence: CASSAEGGSPDTQYF. The CDR3 DNA sequence: TGTGCCAGCAGCGCCGAGGGGGGTAGTCCAGATACGCAGTATTTT. The whole variable domain, remainder taken from reference TRBV9 and TRBJ2-3, is DSGVTQTPKHLITATGQRVTLRCSPRSGDLSVYWYQQSLDQGLQFLIQYYNGEERAKGNILERFSAQQFPDLHSELNLSSLELGDSALYFCASSAEGGSPDTQYFGPGTRLTVL.

The chain couples TRBV11-3 to TRBJ2-1, with D perhaps being TRBD1 or TRBD2 (5 bases each). The germline V and J ends were trimmed by 2 bases and 14 bases, with 16 bases remaining between them. CDR3 length equals 13 residues. Per germline, CDR1 SGHNT and CDR2 YENEEA. CDR3 protein: CASSLNSRDGEFF. DNA for the CDR3: TGTGCCAGCAGCTTAAACTCACGGGACGGAGAGTTCTTC.

Concerning this clonotype: One junction end does not reproduce the germline sequence, and a read error may be involved. J is TRBJ2-3 and V is TRBV28; no definite D call. Per germline, CDR1 MDHEN and CDR2 SYDVKM. The CDR3 totals 9 residues. DNA for the CDR3: TGTGCCAGCTACCATTACGGTCTTTTT. This encodes CASYHYGLF.

This clonotype showed up just a few times. V usage is TRBV29-1 and J usage is TRBJ2-6; 10 positions match TRBD1. The CDR3 is made up of 16 amino acids. The ends lost 5 bases at V and 1 base at J; junction bases unmatched: 5. CDR1 SQVTM and CDR2 ANQGSEA come from the germline V gene. In DNA form, the CDR3 reads TGCAGCGTTCGGGACAGGGGATCTTCTGGGGCCAACGTCCTGACTTTC. Translated, it gives CSVRDRGSSGANVLTF.

This clonotype turned up a few times. V is TRBV12-3 or TRBV12-4 and J is TRBJ1-1; possibly TRBD1 for D (5 bases). Trimming shortened V by 7 bases and J by 8 bases, and 14 bases separated the two germline ends. The CDR3 is made up of 12 amino acids. CDR3 bases: TGTGCCAGCATTTCGGATCGGGGGGAAGCTTTCTTT. Translated, it gives CASISDRGEAFF.

The chain carries TRBV18 and TRBJ2-1; TRBD1 agrees at 7 bases. The CDR3 is 14 amino acids. The V gene end was trimmed by 4 bases and the J gene end by 5 bases; junction bases not matched to a gene: 5. From germline, CDR1 is KGHSH and CDR2 LQKENI. CDR3 coding DNA: TGTGCCAGCTCACTCACTGGACAGGACAATGAGCAGTTCTTC. This gives the protein CASSLTGQDNEQFF. Using reference TRBV18 and TRBJ2-1 for the parts outside the CDR3, the full variable domain is NAGVMQNPRHLVRRRGQEARLRCSPMKGHSHVYWYRQLPEEGLKFMVYLQKENIIDESGMPKERFSAEFPKEGPSILRIQQVVRGDSAAYFCASSLTGQDNEQFFGPGTRLTVL.

The J gene is TRBJ2-3, the V gene TRBV4-2; D is undetermined. The CDR3 is 16 amino acids. From germline, CDR1 is LGHNA and CDR2 YNFKEQ. V shed 0 bases and J shed 5 bases, with 15 bases lying between them. DNA for the CDR3: TGTGCCAGCAGCCAAGAGGCCGGTGGATTGAGAGATACGCAGTATTTT. It yields the protein CASSQEAGGLRDTQYF.

The gene calls are TRBV3-1 and TRBJ2-1; 10 nucleotides match TRBD2. The better agreement between TRBJ2-5 and the DNA end casts doubt on the J call. This CDR3 comprises 14 residues. Germline loops: CDR1 LGHDT, CDR2 YNNKEL (reference sequence). As DNA, the CDR3 is TGTGCCAGCAGCCAACTAGCGGGAGTAGAGACCCAGTACTTC. Its translation: CASSQLAGVETQYF.

The chain carries TRBV7-9 and TRBJ1-1; D is uncertain. V lost 5 bases, J lost 4 bases, and 20 bases lay in between. CDR1 and CDR2 from the germline V gene are SEHNR and FQNEAQ (reference sequence). The CDR3 contains 16 residues. In DNA form, the CDR3 reads TGTGCCAGCAGCCCGCGAGGGCGAGGCCTTAGCACTGAAGCTTTCTTT. It translates to CASSPRGRGLSTEAFF.

This clonotype showed up just a few times. V gene TRBV24-1 combines with J gene TRBJ2-1, with 8 bases fitting TRBD2. This CDR3 has 15 residues. The germline V gene has CDR1 KGHDR and CDR2 SFDVKD. V lost 4 bases to trimming and J lost 3 bases; unmatched junction nucleotides: 4. CDR3 DNA: TGTGCCACCAGTGACGGGGGGGCGTTCTACAATGAGCAGTTCTTC. Its translation: CATSDGGAFYNEQFF.

This clonotype was recorded a few times. J is TRBJ2-5 and V is TRBV24-1; D not certain. This CDR3 has 13 residues. Germline V gene lookup returns CDR1 KGHDR and CDR2 SFDVKD. Between the trimmed V and J ends, which lost 6 bases and 5 bases, there was a span of 12 bases. CDR3 DNA: TGTGCCACCAGTTGGTCTGAGGAGGAGACCCAGTACTTC. Translating it yields CATSWSEEETQYF.

This rearrangement joins TRBV20-1 to TRBJ2-2; 8 bases match TRBD2. Losses at the gene ends were 0 bases for V and 5 bases for J; bases not matched to a gene: 8. Looked up from germline, CDR1 is DFQATT and CDR2 is SNEGSKA (reference sequence). The CDR3 has 16 residues. For the CDR3, the DNA is TGCAGTGCTAGAGATCAGGCTAGCGGGCTTACCGGGGAGCTGTTTTTT. Its protein product is CSARDQASGLTGELFF.

The chain couples TRBV12-3 or TRBV12-4 to TRBJ2-5; D unclear. Trimming cost V 1 base and J 0 bases, with 12 bases left between them. This CDR3 contains 16 residues. As DNA, the CDR3 is TGTGCCAGCAGTTTAGGGGCGGCCCCATACCAAGAGACCCAGTACTTC. Amino acid sequence: CASSLGAAPYQETQYF.

J is TRBJ2-7 and V is TRBV14; D possibly corresponds to TRBD2 (7 bases). V lost 2 bases and J 2 bases, leaving 13 bases between the germline ends. The germline V gene has CDR1 SGHDN and CDR2 FVKESK. The CDR3 is made up of 15 amino acids. CDR3 sequence: CASSQWEGDPYEQYF. As DNA, the CDR3 is TGTGCCAGCAGCCAATGGGAGGGGGACCCCTACGAGCAGTACTTC. The complete variable domain, with remaining parts taken from reference TRBV14 and TRBJ2-7, reads EAGVTQFPSHSVIEKGQTVTLRCDPISGHDNLYWYRRVMGKEIKFLLHFVKESKQDESGMPNNRFLAERTGGTYSTLKVQPAELEDSGVYFCASSQWEGDPYEQYFGPGTRLTVT.

The rearrangement uses TRBV7-2 and TRBJ1-5, with D possibly matching TRBD1 (5 bases). The CDR3 covers 13 residues. The germline V and J ends were trimmed by 6 bases and 11 bases, with 17 bases remaining between them. Germline V gene lookup returns CDR1 SGHTA and CDR2 FQGNSA. CDR3 amino acids: CASSQWGDGAQHF. The CDR3 region has the DNA TGTGCCAGCAGTCAATGGGGGGATGGGGCCCAGCATTTT.

This clonotype turned up a few times. The genes are TRBV4-3 and TRBJ2-7; no firm D call. CDR1 and CDR2 (germline): LGHNA, YSLEER. The V end lost 4 bases, the J end lost 2 bases, and 15 bases lay between the germline ends. The CDR3 totals 15 residues. The CDR3 protein is CASSRNGGAAYEQYF. The DNA of the CDR3 is TGCGCCAGCAGCCGAAACGGCGGTGCCGCCTACGAGCAGTACTTC.

The chain combines TRBV29-1 with TRBJ2-7, with 13 positions matching TRBD2. CDR1 and CDR2 (germline): SQVTM, ANQGSEA. The J segment lost 5 bases and the V segment lost 4 bases, leaving 5 bases of the junction unmatched. This CDR3 contains 14 residues. The CDR3, as DNA: TGCAGCGTTGTACTAGCGGGAGGGTACCACGAGCAGTACTTC. Translation: CSVVLAGGYHEQYF.

This clonotype was counted a few times. The rearrangement uses TRBV7-3 and TRBJ2-1; D gene uncertain. This CDR3 region has 15 residues. The ends were cut back, 5 bases at V and 3 bases at J, with 14 bases in the middle. The V gene's germline CDR1 is SGHTA and CDR2 FQGTGA. The CDR3 nucleotides are TGTGCCAGCAGCCCATCGGACGGGTACTACAATGAGCAGTTCTTC. It encodes CASSPSDGYYNEQFF.

The rearrangement joins TRBV29-1 to TRBJ2-1; 7 bases fit TRBD1. There are 12 residues in the CDR3. CDR1 is SQVTM, CDR2 ANQGSEA, per germline. The V and J ends lost 7 bases and 5 bases, in that order; junction bases with no gene match: 5. This CDR3 is CSGWDRNNEQFF. CDR3 DNA sequence: TGCAGCGGATGGGACAGAAACAATGAGCAGTTCTTC.

J is TRBJ2-1 and V is TRBV6-2 or TRBV6-3; D not certain. Trimming cost V 0 bases and J 0 bases, with 12 bases left between them. The length of the CDR3 is 17 residues. Germline assignment: CDR1 MNHEY and CDR2 SVGEGT. The DNA of the CDR3 is TGTGCCAGCAGTTACTCCCGACGCCTCAGCTCCTACAATGAGCAGTTCTTC. It encodes CASSYSRRLSSYNEQFF.

This clonotype was detected a few times. This chain connects TRBV5-6 to TRBJ2-3, with D tentatively TRBD1 (6 bases). Germline V CDR1 and CDR2: SGHDT, YYEEEE. Trimming took 4 bases from V and 12 from J, leaving 12 bases between them. This CDR3 comprises 11 residues. The CDR3 loop reads CASSQTGNQYF. The CDR3, as DNA: TGTGCCAGCAGCCAGACAGGCAATCAGTATTTT.

The chain couples TRBV3-1 to TRBJ2-5; D is perhaps TRBD2 (6 bases). The DNA matches TRBJ2-7 better at its end, which makes the J call doubtful. This CDR3 spans 13 amino acids. Per the germline V gene, CDR1 is LGHDT and CDR2 is YNNKEL (reference sequence). The CDR3 sequence: CASSRLGSGEQYF. CDR3 bases: TGTGCCAGCAGCCGACTCGGGAGTGGCGAGCAGTACTTC.

The CDR3 DNA reads as TGCAGTGCTAGCAGGGGCAATGAGCAGTTCTTC. It yields the protein CSASRGNEQFF. The chain combines TRBV20-1 with TRBJ2-1; tentative D call: TRBD1 (6 bases). Germline V gene data show CDR1 as DFQATT and CDR2 as SNEGSKA (reference sequence). CDR3 length: 11 residues. V was shortened by 3 bases and J by 6 bases, with 6 bases between the two germline ends.

This clonotype occurred a few times. The gene calls are TRBV28 and TRBJ1-5; D is uncertain. V was trimmed by 4 bases and J by 7 bases, leaving 14 bases between them. The CDR3 covers 14 residues. Germline values: CDR1 MDHEN, CDR2 SYDVKM. The CDR3, as DNA: TGTGCCAGCAGTTCCAATGTAGGCGGGCAGCCCCAGCATTTT. Its protein is CASSSNVGGQPQHF.

This clonotype has a handful of counts. The chain is built from TRBV2 and TRBJ2-5; D not certain. CDR3 size: 13 residues. The V gene's germline CDR1 is SNHLY and CDR2 FYNNEI. The V end lost 6 bases, the J end lost 2 bases, and 10 bases lay between the germline ends. The CDR3 coding sequence is TGTGCCAGCAGGCCGAGATGGCAAGAGACCCAGTACTTC. This sequence encodes CASRPRWQETQYF. The entire variable domain, with the rest obtained from reference TRBV2 and TRBJ2-5, is as follows: EPEVTQTPSHQVTQMGQEVILRCVPISNHLYFYWYRQILGQKVEFLVSFYNNEISEKSEIFDDQFSVERPDGSNFTLKIRSTKLEDSAMYFCASRPRWQETQYFGPGTRLLVL.

This chain uses TRBV24-1 with TRBJ1-2; no firm D call. CDR3 size: 11 residues. Trimming stripped 5 bases from V and 3 bases from J, with 3 bases between. Germline values: CDR1 KGHDR, CDR2 SFDVKD. The CDR3 DNA reads TGTGCCACCAGTGGTGACTATGGCTACACCTTC. This encodes CATSGDYGYTF.